This T cell receptor beta chain was sequenced for a study of blood T cell repertoires in COVID-19. About the research overall: The samples span acute and convalescent COVID-19 from the United States, Italy and Spain. Sources were T cells, B-cell-depleted T cells, or PBMCs; the material itself was cDNA or gDNA.

Cohort placement rested on clinical history that participants reported themselves. Per the study methods: Amplification with reference gene primers provided the estimates of nucleated cell counts. Sequencing used immunoSEQ multiplex PCR; TCRdb keeps in-frame clones, though not all of them. Clone size and the V and J calls come from that table; the DNA yielded D and trimming. The data show some 140,000 clones, around 86% seen once. The source is a man aged 25-45 years who had recovered from COVID-19. Sequencing input: PBMCs or T cells enriched from blood (not recorded which).

The CDR3, as DNA: TGTGCCAGCAGTGAACGGGACAGGGGCTACAATGAGCAGTTCTTC. Its translation: CASSERDRGYNEQFF. This sequence joins TRBV2 and TRBJ2-1; TRBD1 aligns across 10 bases. The CDR3 runs 15 residues. Germline V CDR1 and CDR2: SNHLY, FYNNEI. V dropped 2 bases and J dropped 3; count of bases not matched to a gene: 1.